A single sample is the source of the 26 T cell receptor beta chains below, sequenced in a study of Ad26.COV2.S vaccination and SARS-CoV-2 variants. Stated treatment: some 20 received Ad26.COV2.S at low or high dose, single or two shots; a few received placebo; per-sample allocation not given. Samples came from day 63 after the first vaccine or placebo injection. Some clones are missing from TCRdb's copy, which holds only in-frame ones; the method was immunoSEQ multiplex PCR. Here the sample spans 300,000 to 350,000 clones, 70% to 90% being singletons. The sequences come from peripheral blood, collected in a trial of Ad26.COV2.S vaccine versus placebo. These receptor sequences come from a person aged 18-65 years who received the Ad26.COV2.S COVID-19 vaccine or a placebo.

V is TRBV6-2 or TRBV6-3 and J is TRBJ1-2; D uncertain. From germline, CDR1 is MNHEY and CDR2 SVGEGT. The CDR3 totals 13 residues. The germline V and J ends were trimmed by 0 bases and 4 bases, with 6 bases remaining between them. DNA for the CDR3: TGTGCCAGCAGTTACTCGAACACCTATGGCTACACCTTC. This gives the protein CASSYSNTYGYTF.

The chain couples TRBV7-9 to TRBJ1-6; D remains ambiguous. Germline lookup yields CDR1 SEHNR and CDR2 FQNEAQ (reference sequence). Deletions cut 5 bases from V and 7 bases from J, with 18 bases between. The CDR3 is 16 residues long. The CDR3 sequence is CASSPDPRRPNSPLHF. CDR3 bases: TGTGCCAGCAGCCCGGACCCGAGACGGCCGAATTCACCCCTCCACTTT.

The genes are TRBV6-5 and TRBJ2-2; TRBD1 matches 8 bases. Trimming cost V 8 bases and J 7 bases; bases outside gene matches: 9. The CDR3 loop spans 14 amino acids. Per germline, CDR1 MNHEY and CDR2 SVGAGI. The CDR3 loop is CASLRTGFDGELFF. The CDR3 DNA reads TGTGCCAGCCTAAGGACAGGGTTCGACGGGGAGCTGTTTTTT.

The chain uses TRBV29-1 and TRBJ1-1, with 9 nucleotides matching TRBD1. The V gene's germline CDR1 is SQVTM and CDR2 ANQGSEA. V was pared by 7 bases and J by 2 bases, with 8 bases of the junction left unmatched. This CDR3 contains 14 residues. CDR3 protein: CSAKGQGSNTEAFF. The CDR3 nucleotides are TGCAGCGCGAAGGGACAGGGCAGTAACACTGAAGCTTTCTTT.

The rearrangement joins TRBV7-2 to TRBJ2-3, with TRBD2 as a possible D gene (5 bases). From germline, CDR1 is SGHTA and CDR2 FQGNSA. The CDR3 has 16 residues. V lost 5 bases and J lost 2, with 17 bases in between. The CDR3 coding sequence is TGTGCCAGCAGCCTAAAACGGACGGGATACACAGATACGCAGTATTTT. This translates into CASSLKRTGYTDTQYF. Together with reference TRBV7-2 and TRBJ2-3, the CDR3 gives the full variable domain: GAGVSQSPSNKVTEKGKDVELRCDPISGHTALYWYRQSLGQGLEFLIYFQGNSAPDKSGLPSDRFSAERTGGSVSTLTIQRTQQEDSAVYLCASSLKRTGYTDTQYFGPGTRLTVL.

This clone has just one count. This chain links TRBV9 with TRBJ1-3; TRBD1 matches at 7 bases. Unmatched junction bases numbered 8, after V lost 4 bases and J lost 4 bases. The CDR3 runs to 15 residues. Germline V gene lookup returns CDR1 SGDLS and CDR2 YYNGEE. The CDR3 is CASSFSGQQGNTIYF. The CDR3 DNA sequence: TGTGCCAGCAGCTTCTCGGGACAGCAAGGAAACACCATATATTTT.

The chain combines TRBV19 with TRBJ1-2; D unresolved. The ends were cut back, 5 bases at V and 6 bases at J, with 13 bases in the middle. The length of the CDR3 is 13 residues. The germline V gene encodes CDR1 LNHDA and CDR2 SQIVND (reference sequence). CDR3 sequence reads: CASSPSLIHGYTF. The CDR3 DNA reads TGTGCCAGTAGTCCCTCCCTAATTCATGGCTACACCTTC.

This clone was seen a handful of times. The chain combines TRBV30 with TRBJ2-7; no definite D call. Germline V gene lookup returns CDR1 GTSNPN and CDR2 SVGIG (reference sequence). V was cut by 3 bases and J by 1 base, with 13 bases left in between. The CDR3 has 14 amino acids. The CDR3 reads CAWSSRLISYEQYF. Written as DNA, the CDR3 is TGTGCCTGGAGCTCTCGACTTATATCCTACGAGCAGTACTTC.

The chain employs TRBV11-2 and TRBJ2-2, with D unresolved. Germline CDR1 SGHAT, CDR2 FQNNGV. This CDR3 has 15 amino acids. Trimming shortened V by 5 bases and J by 8 bases, and 18 bases separated the two germline ends. The CDR3 here is CASSQERPPVGELFF. CDR3 DNA sequence: TGTGCCAGCAGCCAAGAGAGACCACCGGTGGGGGAGCTGTTTTTT.

The J gene is TRBJ2-3, the V gene TRBV7-2; 7 bases are shared with TRBD2. Germline trimming cut 1 base from V and 3 bases from J; bases unmatched to any gene: 7. The V gene's germline CDR1 is SGHTA and CDR2 FQGNSA. CDR3 length: 16 residues. CDR3 nucleotides: TGTGCCAGCAGCTTAGGACCAGCGCGGGGGACAGATACGCAGTATTTT. Translation gives CASSLGPARGTDTQYF.

V gene TRBV30 combines with J gene TRBJ1-4, with D perhaps matching TRBD1 (5 bases). Trimming took off 0 bases at V and 0 bases at J, with 20 bases between the two ends. The CDR3 length is 19 residues. Germline CDR1 GTSNPN, CDR2 SVGIG (reference sequence). The CDR3 loop is CAWSVRRTSGRATNEKLFF. CDR3 bases: TGTGCCTGGAGTGTGCGAAGGACATCCGGTCGCGCAACTAATGAAAAACTGTTTTTT.

This clone occurred once. This chain uses TRBV7-8 with TRBJ2-7; a weak D match, TRBD1 (5 bases). The CDR3 loop spans 13 amino acids. Germline values: CDR1 SGHVS, CDR2 FQNEAQ. Trimming left V 9 bases short and J 2 bases short, with 14 bases between. The CDR3 DNA is TGTGCCAGTTGGGATGGGGCCCCCTACGAGCAGTACTTC. It yields the protein CASWDGAPYEQYF.

CDR3 nucleotide sequence: TGTGCCAGCAGCCCTGAGGGCAATCAGCCCCAGCATTTT. Translated, it gives CASSPEGNQPQHF. V usage is TRBV7-2 and J usage is TRBJ1-5; D gene uncertain. Germline CDR1 is SGHTA and CDR2 is FQGNSA. Trimming cost V 5 bases and J 2 bases, with 7 bases left between them. The CDR3 is 13 residues long.

CDR3 region: CASSSTGTGGKLFF. The CDR3 nucleotides are TGTGCCAGCAGCAGTACCGGGACAGGTGGAAAACTGTTTTTT. The chain couples TRBV9 to TRBJ1-4; 8 bases map to TRBD1. V was clipped by 4 bases and J by 10 bases; unmatched bases: 9. Germline V gene lookup returns CDR1 SGDLS and CDR2 YYNGEE. The length of the CDR3 is 14 residues.

The V call is TRBV18, the J call TRBJ2-6; D possibly corresponds to TRBD1 (5 bases). Germline V CDR1 and CDR2: KGHSH, LQKENI. With 2 bases removed from V and 0 bases from J, the gap between germline ends came to 20 bases. The CDR3 loop spans 20 amino acids. DNA of the CDR3: TGTGCCAGCTCACCAGGGGCGCCTACACTCTCTTACTCTGGGGCCAACGTCCTGACTTTC. Its protein is CASSPGAPTLSYSGANVLTF.

The chain has TRBV12-3 or TRBV12-4 and TRBJ1-1; D uncertain. Trimming removed 5 bases from V and 5 bases from J, with 12 bases in between. The length of the CDR3 is 13 residues. For the CDR3, the DNA is TGTGCCAGCAGTCTAGGTGGAGGGACTGAAGCTTTCTTT. It specifies CASSLGGGTEAFF.

The CDR3 is CASSAGTGVLADTQYF. CDR3 sequence (DNA): TGTGCCAGCAGCGCCGGGACAGGGGTGTTGGCAGATACGCAGTATTTT. The V gene is TRBV6-4, the J gene TRBJ2-3, with 10 nucleotides matching TRBD1. The V segment lost 6 bases and the J segment 4 bases; nucleotides outside the gene matches: 10. The CDR3 length is 16 residues. The V gene's germline CDR1 is MRHNA and CDR2 SNTAGT.

This clone was counted a single time. The chain carries TRBV7-9 and TRBJ2-2, with D perhaps matching TRBD1 (5 bases). V was cut by 1 base and J by 7 bases, with 16 bases left in between. Germline CDR1 and CDR2: SEHNR and FQNEAQ (reference sequence). This CDR3 region has 16 residues. CDR3 coding DNA: TGTGCCAGCAGCTTAGGTTCTCAGGGAATTGGCGGGGAGCTGTTTTTT. Translated: CASSLGSQGIGGELFF.

The chain has TRBV7-9 and TRBJ1-2; the match to TRBD1 covers 7 bases. The CDR3 has 13 residues. V was clipped by 11 bases and J by 2 bases; unmatched bases: 8. Germline CDR1 is SEHNR and CDR2 is FQNEAQ (reference sequence). The CDR3: CAGSQGNNYGYTF. DNA of the CDR3: TGTGCCGGGTCACAGGGGAACAACTATGGCTACACCTTC.

This clone has more than one count but fewer than ten. This chain uses TRBV7-9 with TRBJ2-1; the D gene is possibly TRBD2 (6 bases). Germline assignment: CDR1 SEHNR and CDR2 FQNEAQ (reference sequence). This CDR3 is 15 amino acids long. Trimming took off 3 bases at V and 7 bases at J, with 16 bases between the two ends. Written as DNA, the CDR3 is TGTGCCAGCAGCTTGGGGCGGGGCCCCCTAAATGAGCAGTTCTTC. As protein: CASSLGRGPLNEQFF.

This chain joins TRBV20-1 and TRBJ2-7; TRBD2 agrees at 7 bases. The CDR3 has 12 residues. CDR1 is DFQATT, CDR2 SNEGSKA, per germline (reference sequence). Trimming at V came to 3 bases and at J to 3 bases, leaving 2 bases not matched to a gene. This chain's CDR3 is CSASASGYEQYF. CDR3 sequence (DNA): TGCAGTGCTAGTGCTAGCGGCTACGAGCAGTACTTC.

The chain links TRBV11-2 to TRBJ2-1; D may be TRBD2 (5 bases). With 7 bases removed from V and 0 bases from J, the gap between germline ends came to 16 bases. The CDR3 consists of 16 residues. Germline V gene sequence: CDR1 SGHAT, CDR2 FQNNGV. The DNA for the CDR3 is TGTGCCAGCAAATCAGGAAGCGGTAGCTCCTACAATGAGCAGTTCTTC. It translates to CASKSGSGSSYNEQFF. Supplemented by reference TRBV11-2 and TRBJ2-1, the full variable domain reads EAGVAQSPRYKIIEKRQSVAFWCNPISGHATLYWYQQILGQGPKLLIQFQNNGVVDDSQLPKDRFSAERLKGVDSTLKIQPAKLEDSAVYLCASKSGSGSSYNEQFFGPGTRLTVL.

This clone has a handful of counts. This rearrangement joins TRBV9 to TRBJ1-1; TRBD1 aligns across 8 bases. Germline V gene data show CDR1 as SGDLS and CDR2 as YYNGEE. The junction had 9 bases not matched to a gene; V was cut back by 3 bases and J by 5 bases. The length of the CDR3 is 15 residues. The CDR3 reads CASSERTGFGTEAFF. DNA of the CDR3: TGTGCCAGCAGCGAACGGACAGGGTTCGGAACTGAAGCTTTCTTT. The whole variable domain, filled in from reference TRBV9 and TRBJ1-1, reads DSGVTQTPKHLITATGQRVTLRCSPRSGDLSVYWYQQSLDQGLQFLIQYYNGEERAKGNILERFSAQQFPDLHSELNLSSLELGDSALYFCASSERTGFGTEAFFGQGTRLTVV.

The V and J genes are TRBV11-3 and TRBJ2-5, with 12 bases that match TRBD1. V lost 5 bases, J lost 5 bases, and 6 bases stayed unmatched. CDR1 SGHNT and CDR2 YENEEA come from the germline V gene. The CDR3 extends over 15 amino acids. The chain's CDR3 is CASSRDRGREETQYF. The CDR3 nucleotides read TGTGCCAGCAGCCGGGACAGGGGGCGCGAGGAGACCCAGTACTTC.

The chain uses TRBV4-1 and TRBJ1-1; the D gene is possibly TRBD1 (6 bases). V lost 5 bases and J 1 base, leaving 14 bases between the germline ends. The CDR3 sequence is 15 residues long. CDR1 and CDR2 (germline): MGHRA, YSYEKL. The CDR3 reads CASSTRWGANTEAFF. CDR3 nucleotide sequence: TGCGCCAGCAGCACCCGGTGGGGGGCGAACACTGAAGCTTTCTTT.

This sequence joins TRBV7-2 and TRBJ1-2, with no clear D. Germline values: CDR1 SGHTA, CDR2 FQGNSA. Trimming took off 2 bases at V and 14 bases at J, with 6 bases between the two ends. The CDR3 is made up of 9 amino acids. CDR3 in amino acids: CASSLPLTF. DNA of the CDR3: TGTGCCAGCAGCTTACCCCTAACCTTC. Filled out from reference TRBV7-2 and TRBJ1-2, the complete variable domain reads GAGVSQSPSNKVTEKGKDVELRCDPISGHTALYWYRQSLGQGLEFLIYFQGNSAPDKSGLPSDRFSAERTGGSVSTLTIQRTQQEDSAVYLCASSLPLTFGSGTRLTVV.